The rows below give T cell receptor beta chains drawn from one sample of a study of blood T cell repertoires in COVID-19. TCRdb keeps only in-frame clones here, not all; method: immunoSEQ multiplex PCR. The sample holds roughly 120,000 clones, 70% to 90% seen once. Material for sequencing was peripheral blood. The receptors originated from a middle-aged man with acute or convalescent COVID-19. Each CDR3 is given with its conserved first and last residue. The D gene is left open where the match is weak. Clone size is not always given. Where it is, it says once, few, many or a class for expanded clones.

abundance	v_gene	d_gene	j_gene	CDR3aa	CDR3nt
.	TRBV30	TRBD1	TRBJ1-4	CAWRQGGWTNEKLFF	TGTGCCTGGCGACAGGGGGGGTGGACTAATGAAAAACTGTTTTTT
.	TRBV6-5	.	TRBJ1-2	CASNGGGGYGYTF	TGTGCCAGCAACGGAGGTGGTGGCTATGGCTACACCTTC
.	TRBV21-1	.	TRBJ1-6	CASSKVLEGASSPLHF	TGTGCCAGCAGCAAAGTTTTGGAGGGGGCAAGTTCACCCCTCCACTTT
.	TRBV20-1	TRBD2	TRBJ2-3	CSARGGVLLF	TGCAGTGCTAGGGGAGGGGTCCTACTCTTT
.	TRBV19	.	TRBJ1-2	CASSPQKVYGYTF	TGTGCCAGTAGTCCTCAGAAAGTATATGGCTACACCTTC
.	TRBV7-9	.	TRBJ1-2	CASRVTPGANYGYTF	TGTGCCAGCAGGGTAACACCAGGGGCAAACTATGGCTACACCTTC
.	TRBV6-5	TRBD2	TRBJ2-3	CASGGGNTDTQYF	TGTGCCAGCGGGGGGGGGAACACAGATACGCAGTATTTT
once	TRBV24-1	TRBD2	TRBJ2-1	CATTSPGTSDNEQFF	TGTGCCACCACTTCTCCCGGGACTAGCGACAATGAGCAGTTCTTC
.	TRBV5-1	TRBD1	TRBJ1-1	CASREDRGGVEAFF	TGCGCCAGCAGAGAGGACAGGGGAGGAGTTGAAGCTTTCTTT
.	TRBV18	.	TRBJ2-7	CASSWGMSYEQYF	TGTGCCAGCTCATGGGGCATGTCCTACGAGCAGTACTTC
.	TRBV7-6	.	TRBJ1-6	CASIDKTGVMSNSPLHF	TGTGCCAGCATCGACAAGACAGGTGTAATGAGTAATTCACCCCTCCACTTT
.	TRBV7-9	TRBD1	TRBJ1-2	CASSLAWPSPGGGRYGYTF	TGTGCCAGCAGCTTAGCCTGGCCTAGCCCGGGAGGGGGCAGGTATGGCTACACCTTC
.	TRBV27	.	TRBJ1-2	CASSQSSGNYGYTF	TGTGCCAGCAGTCAAAGCTCGGGGAACTATGGCTACACCTTC
.	TRBV2	TRBD1	TRBJ2-7	CASSDATGISYEQYF	TGTGCCAGCAGTGATGCGACAGGGATCTCCTACGAGCAGTACTTC
once	TRBV5-1	.	TRBJ1-2	CASSLTTVTNYGYTF	TGCGCCAGCAGCTTGACGACAGTGACTAACTATGGCTACACCTTC
once	TRBV28	.	TRBJ2-6	CASSRGFSGANVLTF	TGTGCCAGCAGCCGGGGGTTCTCTGGGGCCAACGTCCTGACTTTC
.	TRBV21-1	.	TRBJ2-2	CASSKNRENTGELFF	TGTGCCAGCAGCAAAAACAGGGAGAACACCGGGGAGCTGTTTTTT
.	TRBV11-2	TRBD1	TRBJ2-7	CASSTHRGHSYEQYF	TGTGCCAGCAGCACCCACAGGGGTCACTCCTACGAGCAGTACTTC
.	TRBV27	TRBD2	TRBJ2-1	CASSQTTSGGGGYYNEQFF	TGTGCCAGCAGCCAAACGACTAGCGGGGGGGGAGGCTACTACAATGAGCAGTTCTTC
.	TRBV6-5	.	TRBJ1-3	CASSRESGNTIYF	TGTGCCTCGTCCCGGGAATCAGGAAACACCATATATTTT
.	TRBV6-6	TRBD2	TRBJ2-7	CASSSFAGGFSYEQYF	TGTGCCAGCAGTTCATTTGCGGGGGGCTTCTCCTACGAGCAGTACTTC
.	TRBV24-1	TRBD1	TRBJ2-3	CATSDFRLVQGKDTQYF	TGTGCCACCAGTGATTTTCGGTTGGTACAGGGGAAAGATACGCAGTATTTT
.	TRBV5-6	TRBD1	TRBJ1-2	CASSLVGGQGSYGYTF	TGTGCCAGCAGCTTGGTAGGGGGACAGGGGAGCTATGGCTACACCTTC
.	TRBV5-1	TRBD1	TRBJ2-7	CASSRTGVESYEQYF	TGCGCCAGCAGCCGGACAGGGGTAGAATCCTACGAGCAGTACTTC
.	TRBV7-9	.	TRBJ2-7	CASSLLAGVFYEQYF	TGTGCCAGCAGCTTACTTGCAGGGGTTTTCTACGAGCAGTACTTC
.	TRBV2	TRBD1	TRBJ1-2	CASSEKQGAPNYGYTF	TGTGCCAGCAGTGAAAAACAGGGGGCACCGAACTATGGCTACACCTTC
.	TRBV19	TRBD1	TRBJ1-4	CASSRQGDEKLFF	TGTGCCAGTAGCCGACAGGGAGATGAAAAACTGTTTTTT
.	TRBV7-2	TRBD2	TRBJ2-2	CASSYKGLATGELFF	TGTGCCAGCAGCTACAAGGGACTAGCGACCGGGGAGCTGTTTTTT
once	TRBV27	.	TRBJ1-2	CASNPVGANYGYTF	TGTGCCAGCAATCCGGTTGGAGCTAACTATGGCTACACCTTC
.	TRBV2	TRBD1	TRBJ1-2	CASSGQGARGYTF	TGTGCCAGCAGCGGACAGGGGGCTCGGGGCTACACCTTC
.	TRBV5-6	.	TRBJ2-4	CASHWTVAKNIQYF	TGTGCCAGCCACTGGACTGTAGCCAAAAACATTCAGTACTTC
.	TRBV5-1	.	TRBJ1-2	CASSLTGPKDGYTF	TGCGCCAGCAGCTTGACAGGACCAAAGGATGGCTACACCTTC
.	TRBV15	.	TRBJ1-5	CATSRGQQGQPQHF	TGTGCCACCAGCAGAGGACAGCAAGGTCAGCCCCAGCATTTT
.	TRBV29-1	.	TRBJ2-1	CSVSIQGSYNEQFF	TGCAGCGTTTCGATCCAGGGTTCGTACAATGAGCAGTTCTTC
.	TRBV2	TRBD2	TRBJ2-7	CASLLAGGPYEQYF	TGTGCCAGCCTACTAGCGGGGGGTCCATACGAGCAGTACTTC
.	TRBV7-2	TRBD2	TRBJ2-5	CASSSGGRGGQETQYF	TGTGCCAGCAGCTCCGGCGGGCGGGGGGGGCAAGAGACCCAGTACTTC
.	TRBV27	.	TRBJ1-1	CASSYAVNTEAFF	TGTGCCAGCAGTTATGCGGTGAACACTGAAGCTTTCTTT
.	TRBV10-1	TRBD1	TRBJ2-7	CATRQGSGSEQYF	TGCGCCACCCGACAGGGTTCTGGATCCGAGCAGTACTTC
few	TRBV7-6	TRBD1	TRBJ1-2	CASSPYGTGTGYTF	TGTGCCAGCAGCCCTTATGGGACAGGGACCGGCTACACCTTC
.	TRBV28	.	TRBJ1-1	CASRGPRAEAFF	TGTGCCAGCAGGGGTCCCAGGGCTGAAGCTTTCTTT
.	TRBV6-2/TRBV6-3	.	TRBJ1-1	CASSYHDPEATEAFF	TGTGCCAGCAGTTACCATGATCCAGAGGCCACTGAAGCTTTCTTT
.	TRBV12-3/TRBV12-4	.	TRBJ2-5	CAAATGIGETQYF	TGTGCCGCCGCTACAGGGATCGGTGAGACCCAGTACTTC
.	TRBV7-9	.	TRBJ2-3	CASSSTVMATDTQYF	TGTGCCAGCAGCTCGACAGTTATGGCCACAGATACGCAGTATTTT
.	TRBV7-2	TRBD2	TRBJ2-7	CASSSQRGNTYEQYF	TGTGCCAGCAGCTCGCAGCGGGGGAATACCTACGAGCAGTACTTC
.	TRBV9	TRBD1	TRBJ1-1	CASRIDDRGVDEAFF	TGTGCCAGCAGAATAGACGACAGGGGAGTCGATGAAGCTTTCTTT
.	TRBV10-2	.	TRBJ2-7	CASSESGRAYEQYF	TGCGCCAGCAGTGAGTCGGGCAGGGCCTACGAGCAGTACTTC
.	TRBV4-1	.	TRBJ2-7	CASSHGVRVHEQYF	TGCGCCAGCAGCCACGGAGTGAGGGTCCACGAGCAGTACTTC